This T cell receptor (beta chain) was identified during a study of response to subunit inactivated influenza vaccine. Whole-study results and caveats: That few new T cells are recruited by each seasonal influenza vaccination was the authors' suggestion.

Only a few counts were recorded for this clonotype. The antigen is unknown. The V gene end was trimmed by 4 bases and the J gene end by 3 bases; junction bases not matched to a gene: 9. Germline CDR1 MGHDK, CDR2 SYGVNS. CDR3 length equals 16 residues. TCRdb re-derived calls from the RT-PCR reads in MiXCR, one entry per CDR3 protein. The sample lists 200,000 to 300,000 distinct CDR3 sequences; approximately 12% were seen once. The TCR originated in a man in his fifties or sixties who received an inactivated influenza vaccine. The chain links TRBV25-1 to TRBJ2-7; 10 bases agree with TRBD2. The input for sequencing was non-naive T cells sorted from PBMCs, taken less than 15 days before vaccination. The CDR3 sequence: CASSGHSGGRLYEQYF. DNA for the CDR3: TGTGCCAGCAGTGGACATAGCGGGGGGCGCCTCTACGAGCAGTACTTC.